This T cell receptor beta chain was observed in a study of PD-1 blockade in mismatch repair-deficient tumors. Study information: Patients had eleven to twelve mismatch repair-deficient cancer types, all previously treated and progressing.

PCR or immunohistochemistry showed mismatch repair deficiency in every enrolled patient. Measured with immunoSEQ multiplex PCR; TCRdb has only the in-frame clones, and not every one. The sample contains tens of thousands of clones, roughly three quarters of which appear only once. V was pared by 1 base and J by 2 bases, with 6 bases of the junction left unmatched. The CDR3 covers 16 residues. Germline CDR1 reads SQVTM; CDR2 reads ANQGSEA. This TCR was recovered from an adult with mismatch repair-deficient cancer. The chain joins TRBV29-1 to TRBJ2-1, with 9 bases identical to TRBD2. The sample was peripheral blood, taken 4 weeks after starting pembrolizumab. CDR3 DNA: TGCAGCGTTGAAGTAGGTAGCGGGGGAACCTACAATGAGCAGTTCTTC. Translation: CSVEVGSGGTYNEQFF.